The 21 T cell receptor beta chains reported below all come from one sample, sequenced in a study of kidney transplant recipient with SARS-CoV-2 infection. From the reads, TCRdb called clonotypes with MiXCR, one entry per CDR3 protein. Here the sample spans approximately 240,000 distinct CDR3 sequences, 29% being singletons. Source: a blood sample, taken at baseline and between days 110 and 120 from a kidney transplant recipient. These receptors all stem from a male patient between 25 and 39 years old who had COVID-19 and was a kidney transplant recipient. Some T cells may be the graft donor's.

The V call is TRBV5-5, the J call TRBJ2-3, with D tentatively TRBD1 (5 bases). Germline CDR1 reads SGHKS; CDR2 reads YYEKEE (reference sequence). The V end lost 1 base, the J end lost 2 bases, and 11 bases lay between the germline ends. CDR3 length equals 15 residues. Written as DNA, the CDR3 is TGTGCCAGCAGCTTGCAGGGATGGGTCACAGATACGCAGTATTTT. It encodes CASSLQGWVTDTQYF.

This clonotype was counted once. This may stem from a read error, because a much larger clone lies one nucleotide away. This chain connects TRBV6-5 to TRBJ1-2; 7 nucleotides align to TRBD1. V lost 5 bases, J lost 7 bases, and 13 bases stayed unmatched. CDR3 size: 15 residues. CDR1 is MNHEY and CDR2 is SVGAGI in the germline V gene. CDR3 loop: CASSPETGSVGGYTF. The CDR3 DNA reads TGTGCCAGCAGTCCCGAGACAGGGTCTGTCGGTGGCTACACCTTC.

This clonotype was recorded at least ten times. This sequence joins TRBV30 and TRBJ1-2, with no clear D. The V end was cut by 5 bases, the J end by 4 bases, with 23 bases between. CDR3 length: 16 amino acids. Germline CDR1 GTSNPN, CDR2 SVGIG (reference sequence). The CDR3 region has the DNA TGTGCCTGGCGGCCGCGGCGTTATAGAAAGACCTATGGCTACACCTTC. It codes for CAWRPRRYRKTYGYTF. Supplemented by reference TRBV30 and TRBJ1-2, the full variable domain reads SQTIHQWPATLVQPVGSPLSLECTVEGTSNPNLYWYRQAAGRGLQLLFYSVGIGQISSEVPQNLSASRPQDRQFILSSKKLLLSDSGFYLCAWRPRRYRKTYGYTFGSGTRLTVV.

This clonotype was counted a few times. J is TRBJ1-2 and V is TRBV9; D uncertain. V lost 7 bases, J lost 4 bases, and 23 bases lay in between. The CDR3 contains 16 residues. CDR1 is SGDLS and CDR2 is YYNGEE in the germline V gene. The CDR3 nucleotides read TGTGCCAGCCTAGACACGTACTCAAGAAAGGCCTATGGCTACACCTTC. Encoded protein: CASLDTYSRKAYGYTF.

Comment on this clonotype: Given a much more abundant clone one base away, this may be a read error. The CDR3: CASSTYRAAQPQHF. The CDR3 DNA sequence: TGTGCCAGCAGCACTTACAGGGCTGCTCAGCCCCAGCATTTT. The rearrangement links TRBV7-8 to TRBJ1-5, with D tentatively TRBD1 (6 bases). The germline gives CDR1 SGHVS, CDR2 FQNEAQ. V lost 5 bases and J lost 6, with 14 bases in between. This CDR3 comprises 14 residues.

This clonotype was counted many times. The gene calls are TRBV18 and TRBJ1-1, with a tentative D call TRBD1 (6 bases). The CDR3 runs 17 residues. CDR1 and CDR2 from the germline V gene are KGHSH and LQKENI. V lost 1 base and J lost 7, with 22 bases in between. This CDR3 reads CASSPRRRDTGVGEAFF. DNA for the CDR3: TGTGCCAGCTCACCACGGAGGCGGGACACGGGCGTGGGTGAAGCTTTCTTT.

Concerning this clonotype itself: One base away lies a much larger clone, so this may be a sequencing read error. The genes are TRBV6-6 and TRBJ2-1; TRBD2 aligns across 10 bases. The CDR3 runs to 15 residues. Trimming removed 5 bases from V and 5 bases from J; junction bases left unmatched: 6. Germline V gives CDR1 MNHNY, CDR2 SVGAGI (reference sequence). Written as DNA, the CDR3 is TGTGCCAGCAGTACCGGGACTAGCGACGACAATGAGCAGTTCTTC. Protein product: CASSTGTSDDNEQFF.

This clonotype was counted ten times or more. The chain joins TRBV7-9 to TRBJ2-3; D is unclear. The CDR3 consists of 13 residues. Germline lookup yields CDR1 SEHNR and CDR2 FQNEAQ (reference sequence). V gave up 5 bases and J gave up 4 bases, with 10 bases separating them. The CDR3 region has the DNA TGTGCCAGCAGCCCCTCTTTGCCAGATACGCAGTATTTT. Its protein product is CASSPSLPDTQYF.

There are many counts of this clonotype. CDR3 DNA: TGTGCCAGCAGCCCAATGGTTAAGTGCCGAAAGACCTATGGCTACACCTTC. Its protein product is CASSPMVKCRKTYGYTF. J is TRBJ1-2 and V is TRBV7-7, with no clear D. Trimming pared 5 bases from V and 4 bases from J, leaving 23 bases between. The CDR3 length is 17 residues. Germline V lookup: CDR1 SSHAT, CDR2 FNYEAQ (reference sequence).

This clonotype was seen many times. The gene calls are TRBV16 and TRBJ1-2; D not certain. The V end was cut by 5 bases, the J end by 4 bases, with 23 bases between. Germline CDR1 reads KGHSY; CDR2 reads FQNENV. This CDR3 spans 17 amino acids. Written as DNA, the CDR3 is TGTGCCAGCAGCTTCTATACGGTCGTTAGAAAGACCTATGGCTACACCTTC. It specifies CASSFYTVVRKTYGYTF.

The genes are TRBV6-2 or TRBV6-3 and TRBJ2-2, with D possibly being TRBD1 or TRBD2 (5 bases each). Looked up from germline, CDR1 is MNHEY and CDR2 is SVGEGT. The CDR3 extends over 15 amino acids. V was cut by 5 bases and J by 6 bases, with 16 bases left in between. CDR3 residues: CASSRRDPGPGELFF. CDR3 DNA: TGTGCCAGCAGTCGCCGGGACCCCGGTCCCGGGGAGCTGTTTTTT.

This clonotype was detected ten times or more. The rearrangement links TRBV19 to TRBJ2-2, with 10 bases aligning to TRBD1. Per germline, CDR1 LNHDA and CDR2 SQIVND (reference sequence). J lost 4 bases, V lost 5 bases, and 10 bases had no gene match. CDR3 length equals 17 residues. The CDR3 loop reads CASSYAGQGDITGELFF. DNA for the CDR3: TGTGCCAGTAGTTACGCCGGACAGGGGGACATCACCGGGGAGCTGTTTTTT.

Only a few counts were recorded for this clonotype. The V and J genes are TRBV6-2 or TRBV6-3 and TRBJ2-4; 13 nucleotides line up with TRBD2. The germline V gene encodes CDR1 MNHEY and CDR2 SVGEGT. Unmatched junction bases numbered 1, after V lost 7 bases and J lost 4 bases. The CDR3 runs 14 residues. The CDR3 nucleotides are TGTGCCAGCATGACTAGCGGGAGGAAAAACATTCAGTACTTC. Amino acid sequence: CASMTSGRKNIQYF.

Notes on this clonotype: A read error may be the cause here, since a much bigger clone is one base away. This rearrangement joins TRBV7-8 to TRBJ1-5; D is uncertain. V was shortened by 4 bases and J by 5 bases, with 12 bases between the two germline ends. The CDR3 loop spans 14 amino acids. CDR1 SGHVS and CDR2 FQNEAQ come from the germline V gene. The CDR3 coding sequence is TGTGCCAGCAGCTCTGGGCCAAAGGATCAGCCCCAGCATTTT. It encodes CASSSGPKDQPQHF.

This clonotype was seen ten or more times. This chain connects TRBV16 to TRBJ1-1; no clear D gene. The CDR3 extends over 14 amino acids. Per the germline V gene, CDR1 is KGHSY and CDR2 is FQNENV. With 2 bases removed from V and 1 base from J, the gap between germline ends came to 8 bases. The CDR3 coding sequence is TGTGCCAGCAGCCAAAGTAGAGGGAACACTGAAGCTTTCTTT. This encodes CASSQSRGNTEAFF.

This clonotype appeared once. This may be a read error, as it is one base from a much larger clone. The CDR3 DNA reads as TGTGCCGGCAGCCCTGTCGGGGAAGGGAGTCCTAACTATGGCTACACCTTC. Its translation: CAGSPVGEGSPNYGYTF. The chain couples TRBV28 to TRBJ1-2; no firm D call. The CDR3 is 17 residues long. The germline CDR1 and CDR2 sequences are MDHEN and SYDVKM.

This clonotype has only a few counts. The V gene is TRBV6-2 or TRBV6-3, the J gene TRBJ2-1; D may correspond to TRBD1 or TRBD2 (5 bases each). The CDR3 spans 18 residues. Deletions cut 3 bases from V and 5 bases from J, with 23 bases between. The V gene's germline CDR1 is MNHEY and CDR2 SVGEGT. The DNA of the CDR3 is TGTGCCAGCAGTTATTTGGGGCTCCAGGGACGGGTCCACAATGAGCAGTTCTTC. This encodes CASSYLGLQGRVHNEQFF.

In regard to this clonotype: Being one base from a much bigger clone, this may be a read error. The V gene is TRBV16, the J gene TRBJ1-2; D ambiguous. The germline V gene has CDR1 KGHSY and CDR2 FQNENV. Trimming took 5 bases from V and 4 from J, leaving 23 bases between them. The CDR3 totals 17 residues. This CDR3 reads CASSGFQVVRKAYGYTF. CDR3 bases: TGTGCCAGCAGCGGATTCCAGGTCGTTAGAAAGGCCTATGGCTACACCTTC.

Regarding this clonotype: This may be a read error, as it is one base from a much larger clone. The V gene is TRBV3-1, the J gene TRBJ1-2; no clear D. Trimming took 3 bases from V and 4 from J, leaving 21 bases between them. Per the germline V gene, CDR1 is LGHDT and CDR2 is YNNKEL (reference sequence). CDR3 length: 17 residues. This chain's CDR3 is CASSHCFALRKTYGYTF. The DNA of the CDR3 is TGTGCCAGCAGCCACTGTTTCGCCCTTCGAAAGACCTATGGCTACACCTTC. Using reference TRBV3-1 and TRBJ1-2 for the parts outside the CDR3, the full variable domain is DTAVSQTPKYLVTQMGNDKSIKCEQNLGHDTMYWYKQDSKKFLKIMFSYNNKELIINETVPNRFSPKSPDKAHLNLHINSLELGDSAVYFCASSHCFALRKTYGYTFGSGTRLTVV.

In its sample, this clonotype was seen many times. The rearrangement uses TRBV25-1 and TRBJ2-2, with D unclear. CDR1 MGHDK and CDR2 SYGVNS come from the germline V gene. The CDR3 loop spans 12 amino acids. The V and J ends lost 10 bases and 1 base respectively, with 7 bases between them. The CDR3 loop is CATNRNTGELFF. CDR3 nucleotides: TGTGCCACCAACCGGAACACCGGGGAGCTGTTTTTT. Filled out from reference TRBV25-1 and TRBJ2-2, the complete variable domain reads EADIYQTPRYLVIGTGKKITLECSQTMGHDKMYWYQQDPGMELHLIHYSYGVNSTEKGDLSSESTVSRIRTEHFPLTLESARPSHTSQYLCATNRNTGELFFGEGSRLTVL.

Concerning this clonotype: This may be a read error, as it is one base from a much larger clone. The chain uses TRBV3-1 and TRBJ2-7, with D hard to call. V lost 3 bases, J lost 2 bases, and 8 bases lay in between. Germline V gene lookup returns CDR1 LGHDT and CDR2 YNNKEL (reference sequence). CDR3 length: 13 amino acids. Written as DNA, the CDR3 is TGTGCCAGCAGCCACGCCGAAGCCTACGAGCAGTACTTC. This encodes CASSHAEAYEQYF.